A single sample gave rise to the 5 T cell receptor beta chains below, sequenced in a study of blood T cell repertoires in COVID-19 (dated by TCRdb to the early 2020s). The library relied on the immunoSEQ multiplex PCR assay. The source is immuneACCESS, and TCRdb retained only in-frame sequences with V and J called. Part of the clones is not carried over; for the studies checked, unresolved V genes explain less than half of this, and the remainder is unexplained. The sample has 200,000 to 250,000 clones on record, about 88% of them singletons. The leading ten clones occupy 1.9% of the sample. The sample was peripheral blood. These receptors were obtained from a man aged 35-49 years with active or convalescent COVID-19.

V and J are TRBV10-1 and TRBJ2-1, with D tentatively TRBD1 (6 bases). CDR1 and CDR2 from the germline V gene are WNHNN and SYGVQD (reference sequence). Trimming removed 0 bases at V and 4 bases at J, with 13 bases between. The length of the CDR3 is 16 residues. CDR3 DNA sequence: TGCGCCAGCAGTGAGTCGATGGGGGCCGTGTACAATGAGCAGTTCTTC. Translation: CASSESMGAVYNEQFF.

The V and J genes are TRBV7-2 and TRBJ2-4; TRBD2 is a possible D gene (6 bases). Germline V CDR1 and CDR2: SGHTA, FQGNSA. Trimming pared 1 base from V and 3 bases from J, leaving 13 bases between. The CDR3 sequence is 16 residues long. As DNA, the CDR3 is TGTGCCAGCAGCTTAGACGGGAGACGGGGCAAAAACATTCAGTACTTC. Translating it yields CASSLDGRRGKNIQYF.

This sequence joins TRBV3-1 (or the pseudogene TRBV3-2) and TRBJ1-3; D possibly corresponds to TRBD1 (6 bases). The germline V gene has CDR1 LGHDT and CDR2 YNNKEL (reference sequence). CDR3 length equals 14 residues. Trimming pared 4 bases from V and 2 bases from J, leaving 9 bases between. The CDR3 loop reads CASSLRTAGNTIYF. The CDR3 DNA reads as TGTGCCAGCAGCCTGCGGACAGCTGGAAACACCATATATTTT.

The CDR3, as DNA: TGCAGCGGAGGACAGGGATCTGAAAAACTGTTTTTT. It yields the protein CSGGQGSEKLFF. V gene TRBV29-1 combines with J gene TRBJ1-4, with 8 bases identical to TRBD1. Germline V gives CDR1 SQVTM, CDR2 ANQGSEA. V was clipped by 7 bases and J by 7 bases; unmatched bases: 5. The CDR3 consists of 12 residues.

The chain recombines TRBV15 with TRBJ2-3, with TRBD2 matching over 7 bases. The CDR3 is 14 amino acids. CDR1 is LNHNV, CDR2 YYDKDF, per germline (reference sequence). The J segment lost 7 bases and the V segment lost 0 bases, leaving 4 bases of the junction unmatched. CDR3 amino acids: CATSRDRGGNTQYF. The CDR3 DNA reads as TGTGCCACCAGCAGAGATCGCGGGGGAAATACGCAGTATTTT.